This T cell receptor (beta chain) originates from a study of cytomegalovirus exposure and HLA in healthy donors. The CDR3 runs 14 residues. Looked up from germline, CDR1 is LNHDA and CDR2 is SQIVND (reference sequence). V shed 3 bases and J shed 4 bases, with 12 bases lying between them. It was with 60 Vbeta and 13 Jbeta primers that the PCR ran. Only in-frame clones appear in the TCRdb table, and some are missing; sequencing was by immunoSEQ multiplex PCR. Of 200,000 or so clones in the sample, approximately 78% were seen once. In this sample, this clone turned up once. The gene calls are TRBV19 and TRBJ1-1, with TRBD1 as a possible D gene (5 bases). The sequencing sample was made of PBMCs. The TCR originated in a woman aged 40 to 50 in good health and CMV-seronegative. This CDR3 is CASSMVGGGTEAFF. CDR3 DNA: TGTGCCAGTAGTATGGTGGGGGGGGGCACTGAAGCTTTCTTT.